These 9 T cell receptor beta chains originate from one sample sequenced in a study of shared clonotypes between healthy human individuals. Measured with immunoSEQ multiplex PCR; TCRdb has only the in-frame clones, and not every one. This table has 2 million or so clones, roughly 96% appearing once. Sequenced material: naive CD4+ T cells sorted from blood. As for subset: CD45RA+ positively selected. These receptors all come from a man between 18 and 35 years old in good health.

The chain couples TRBV28 to TRBJ1-2; 9 bases map to TRBD1. The J segment lost 8 bases and the V segment lost 7 bases, leaving 11 bases of the junction unmatched. CDR1 is MDHEN and CDR2 is SYDVKM in the germline V gene. This CDR3 has 14 amino acids. The CDR3 loop reads CASTRPGTGSGYTF. In DNA form, the CDR3 reads TGTGCCAGCACACGACCCGGGACAGGGAGCGGCTACACCTTC.

This clone was observed a single time. This sequence joins TRBV28 and TRBJ1-1; 11 nucleotides line up with TRBD1. CDR1 is MDHEN and CDR2 is SYDVKM in the germline V gene. V lost 5 bases, J lost 4 bases, and 6 bases stayed unmatched. The CDR3 is 15 amino acids. CDR3 nucleotides: TGTGCCAGCAGTGCTTCGGGACAGGGGGGCACTGAAGCTTTCTTT. The encoded protein is CASSASGQGGTEAFF.

The DNA for the CDR3 is TGTGCCAGCAGTGAAGGGGCTAGCGGTTACGAGCAGTACTTC. Protein product: CASSEGASGYEQYF. The J gene is TRBJ2-7, the V gene TRBV6-1; 7 bases are a match to TRBD2. The length of the CDR3 is 14 residues. The germline V gene encodes CDR1 MNHNS and CDR2 SASEGT. The V and J ends lost 1 base and 4 bases, in that order; junction bases with no gene match: 4.

The chain recombines TRBV19 with TRBJ1-2, with no clear D. Germline V gene data show CDR1 as LNHDA and CDR2 as SQIVND (reference sequence). Trimming stripped 4 bases from V and 6 bases from J, with 6 bases between. The CDR3 extends over 11 amino acids. CDR3 region: CASSKRDGYTF. The CDR3 DNA reads TGTGCCAGTAGTAAGAGGGATGGCTACACCTTC.

The genes are TRBV5-1 and TRBJ1-6, with a possible D match to TRBD1 (5 bases). Germline CDR1 and CDR2: SGHRS and YFSETQ. Deletions cut 4 bases from V and 5 bases from J, with 16 bases between. This CDR3 contains 16 residues. The CDR3 reads CASSRRGRADNSPLHF. In DNA, the CDR3 is TGCGCCAGCAGCAGGCGCGGCAGGGCGGATAATTCACCCCTCCACTTT.

V usage is TRBV27 and J usage is TRBJ1-2; possibly TRBD1 for D (5 bases). V was shortened by 6 bases and J by 3 bases, with 17 bases between the two germline ends. CDR3 length equals 15 residues. Germline CDR1 and CDR2: MNHEY and SMNVEV (reference sequence). The CDR3 sequence: CASSSFTGGDYGYTF. DNA for the CDR3: TGTGCCAGCAGCTCATTCACGGGAGGGGACTATGGCTACACCTTC.

The DNA of the CDR3 is TGCGCCAGCAGCTACGGACAGCGCTCCTACAATGAGCAGTTCTTC. Its translation: CASSYGQRSYNEQFF. This sequence joins TRBV5-1 and TRBJ2-1, with a weak D call TRBD1 (6 bases). There are 15 residues in the CDR3. The germline gives CDR1 SGHRS, CDR2 YFSETQ. Trimming removed 3 bases at V and 0 bases at J, with 10 bases between.

This chain uses TRBV21-1 with TRBJ1-5; TRBD1, the D gene given by the table, was not confirmed from the DNA. TRBV21-1 is a listed pseudogene. CDR3 size: 17 residues. Here the CDR3 DNA reads TGTGCCAGCAGCAAACCCCACAGGGGTATGGGCAATCAGCCCCAGCATTTT. It codes for CASSKPHRGMGNQPQHF.

The gene calls are TRBV5-1 and TRBJ2-7; 8 nucleotides agree with TRBD1. Germline CDR1 is SGHRS and CDR2 is YFSETQ. The CDR3 is 13 residues long. J lost 7 bases, V lost 4 bases, and 7 bases had no gene match. CDR3: CASSGTGIYEQYF. The CDR3 DNA is TGCGCCAGCAGCGGGACAGGAATTTATGAGCAGTACTTC.